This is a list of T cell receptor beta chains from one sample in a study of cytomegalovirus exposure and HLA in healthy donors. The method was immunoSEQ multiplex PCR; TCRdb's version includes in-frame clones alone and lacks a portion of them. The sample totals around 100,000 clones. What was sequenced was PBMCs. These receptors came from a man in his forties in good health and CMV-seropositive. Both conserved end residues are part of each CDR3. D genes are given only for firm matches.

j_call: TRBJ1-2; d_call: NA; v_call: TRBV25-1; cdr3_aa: CASSEIGVANYGYTF; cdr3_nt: TGTGCCAGCAGTGAAATCGGGGTTGCTAACTATGGCTACACCTTC
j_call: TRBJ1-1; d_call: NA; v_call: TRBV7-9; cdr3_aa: CASSRRDSEAFF; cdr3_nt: TGTGCCAGCAGCCGCAGGGATAGTGAAGCTTTCTTT
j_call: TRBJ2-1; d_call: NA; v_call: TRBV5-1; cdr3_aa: CASSSLAGNEQFF; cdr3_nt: TGCGCCAGCAGCTCGCTAGCAGGCAATGAGCAGTTCTTC
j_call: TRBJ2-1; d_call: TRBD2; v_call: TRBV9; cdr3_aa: CASSVEPSGFYNEQFF; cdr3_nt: TGTGCCAGCAGCGTAGAACCTAGCGGATTCTACAATGAGCAGTTCTTC
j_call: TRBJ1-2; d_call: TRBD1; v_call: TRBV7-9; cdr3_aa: CASSSPTGGSGYTF; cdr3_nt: TGTGCCAGCAGCTCCCCTACAGGGGGTAGTGGCTACACCTTC
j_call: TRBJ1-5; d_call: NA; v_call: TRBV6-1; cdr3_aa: CASSEGGFWGPGNQPQHF; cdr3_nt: TGTGCCAGCAGTGAAGGAGGGTTTTGGGGGCCCGGCAATCAGCCCCAGCATTTT
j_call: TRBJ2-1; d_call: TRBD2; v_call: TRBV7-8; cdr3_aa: CASSLALSGSEQFF; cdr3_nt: TGTGCCAGCAGCTTAGCGCTGAGCGGGAGTGAGCAGTTCTTC
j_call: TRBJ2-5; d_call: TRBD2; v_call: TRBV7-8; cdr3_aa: CASSLGGSAETQYF; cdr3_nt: TGTGCCAGCAGCTTAGGCGGGAGTGCGGAGACCCAGTACTTC
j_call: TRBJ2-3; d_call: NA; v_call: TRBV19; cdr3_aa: CASTDHSVGADTQYF; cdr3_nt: TGTGCCAGTACCGACCATAGCGTAGGTGCAGATACGCAGTATTTT
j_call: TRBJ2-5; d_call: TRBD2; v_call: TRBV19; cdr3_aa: CASSSLAGEIETQYF; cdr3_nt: TGTGCCAGTAGTTCGCTAGCGGGAGAAATAGAGACCCAGTACTTC
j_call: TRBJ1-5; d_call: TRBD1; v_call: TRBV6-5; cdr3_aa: CASSLQGGDQPQHF; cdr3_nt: TGTGCCAGCAGCCTACAGGGGGGCGATCAGCCCCAGCATTTT
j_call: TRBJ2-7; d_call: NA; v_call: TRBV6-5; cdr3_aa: CASTPDNSYEQYF; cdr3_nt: TGTGCCAGCACCCCGGACAACTCCTACGAGCAGTACTTC
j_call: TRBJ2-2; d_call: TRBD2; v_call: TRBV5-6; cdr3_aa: CASSLGLAGVANTGELFF; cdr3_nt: TGTGCCAGCAGCTTAGGACTAGCGGGAGTGGCGAACACCGGGGAGCTGTTTTTT
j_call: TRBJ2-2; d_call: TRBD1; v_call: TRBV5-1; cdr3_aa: CASSSGTGANTGELFF; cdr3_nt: TGCGCCAGCAGCTCGGGGACAGGAGCGAACACCGGGGAGCTGTTTTTT
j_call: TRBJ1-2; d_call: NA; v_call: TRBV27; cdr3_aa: CASSRQGLMNYGYTF; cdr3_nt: TGTGCCAGCAGCCGGCAGGGGCTAATGAACTATGGCTACACCTTC
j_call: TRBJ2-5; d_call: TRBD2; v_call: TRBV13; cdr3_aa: CASSPYGGMLGQETQYF; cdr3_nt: TGTGCCAGCAGCCCCTACGGGGGGATGCTGGGGCAAGAGACCCAGTACTTC
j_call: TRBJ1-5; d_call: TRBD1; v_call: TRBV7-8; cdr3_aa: CASSERQGDQPQHF; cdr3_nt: TGTGCCAGCAGCGAACGACAGGGAGATCAGCCCCAGCATTTT
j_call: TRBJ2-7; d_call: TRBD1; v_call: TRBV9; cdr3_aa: CASSRQGAEGNQQYF; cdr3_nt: TGTGCCAGCAGCCGACAGGGGGCAGAGGGTAACCAGCAGTACTTC
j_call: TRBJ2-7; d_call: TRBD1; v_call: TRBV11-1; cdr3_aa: CASSLVPQGASYEQYF; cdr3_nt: TGTGCCAGCAGCTTAGTGCCCCAGGGGGCTTCCTACGAGCAGTACTTC
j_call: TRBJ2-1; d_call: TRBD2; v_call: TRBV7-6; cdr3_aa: CASSPTGTSGYNEQFF; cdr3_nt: TGTGCCAGCAGCCCGACCGGGACTAGTGGCTACAATGAGCAGTTCTTC
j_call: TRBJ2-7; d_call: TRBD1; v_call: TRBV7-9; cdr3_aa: CASSLGQGESYEQYF; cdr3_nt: TGTGCCAGCAGCTTAGGACAGGGTGAGTCCTACGAGCAGTACTTC
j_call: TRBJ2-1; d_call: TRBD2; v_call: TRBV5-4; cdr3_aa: CASSSGTSDYNEQFF; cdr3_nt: TGTGCCAGCAGCTCCGGGACTAGCGATTACAATGAGCAGTTCTTC